This is a list of T cell receptor beta chains from one sample in a study of shared clonotypes between healthy human individuals. Method: immunoSEQ multiplex PCR; TCRdb's copy keeps in-frame clones and lacks some. The repertoire has around 2.3 million clones, approximately 95% of them found once; the top ten carry less than 0.15%. Sequenced material: naive CD4+ T cells sorted from blood. The receptors were gathered from a man in his late teens or twenties in good health. Both conserved end residues are part of each CDR3. Each record gives: V gene, J gene, clone size, CDR3 protein. The size field is filled for only some rows; it gives once, few, many or a size class.

TRBV5-1	TRBJ1-2	NA	CASSSLGTGGYTF
TRBV5-1	TRBJ2-3	NA	CASSYPTGETDTQYF
TRBV4-3	TRBJ2-6	NA	CASSQASGTGGTGANVLTF
TRBV10-3	TRBJ1-6	NA	CAISESGGSRSPLHF
TRBV30	TRBJ1-4	NA	CAWTPGTGPNEKLFF
TRBV11-2	TRBJ1-4	NA	CASSLSDGEKLFF
TRBV6-1	TRBJ2-7	NA	CASSEAPGLSYEQYF
TRBV30	TRBJ1-4	NA	CAWSVVGIREKLFF
TRBV7-9	TRBJ1-1	NA	CASSLAGGNTEAFF
TRBV30	TRBJ1-2	NA	CALTGGTGYGYTF
TRBV19	TRBJ1-2	once	CASRQNGLYGYTF
TRBV7-3	TRBJ2-1	NA	CASSPERRVGGNEQFF
TRBV7-9	TRBJ1-1	once	CASSRLGDTIKLDTEAFF
TRBV4-1	TRBJ2-7	NA	CASSSGLSTTEQYF
TRBV5-1	TRBJ1-6	NA	CASRTGTNSPLHF
TRBV21-1	TRBJ2-2	NA	CASSEVHFTGELFF
TRBV30	TRBJ2-1	NA	CAWSVTTGGQSSYNEQFF
TRBV5-1	TRBJ1-4	NA	CASGRGQLEEKLFF
TRBV5-6	TRBJ1-2	NA	CASSRTGIYGYTF
TRBV25-1	TRBJ2-7	NA	CASSDRASLRYEQYF
TRBV5-1	TRBJ1-1	NA	CASSPNTGGTEAFF
TRBV10-3	TRBJ2-5	NA	CAIGDGGRQETQYF
TRBV6-5	TRBJ2-1	NA	CASSYLQGAGVREQFF
TRBV18	TRBJ1-2	NA	CASSPRDPPRYTF
TRBV4-1	TRBJ2-7	once	CASSQEGLAGAYEQYF
TRBV7-3	TRBJ2-5	NA	CASSFLAGGQETQYF